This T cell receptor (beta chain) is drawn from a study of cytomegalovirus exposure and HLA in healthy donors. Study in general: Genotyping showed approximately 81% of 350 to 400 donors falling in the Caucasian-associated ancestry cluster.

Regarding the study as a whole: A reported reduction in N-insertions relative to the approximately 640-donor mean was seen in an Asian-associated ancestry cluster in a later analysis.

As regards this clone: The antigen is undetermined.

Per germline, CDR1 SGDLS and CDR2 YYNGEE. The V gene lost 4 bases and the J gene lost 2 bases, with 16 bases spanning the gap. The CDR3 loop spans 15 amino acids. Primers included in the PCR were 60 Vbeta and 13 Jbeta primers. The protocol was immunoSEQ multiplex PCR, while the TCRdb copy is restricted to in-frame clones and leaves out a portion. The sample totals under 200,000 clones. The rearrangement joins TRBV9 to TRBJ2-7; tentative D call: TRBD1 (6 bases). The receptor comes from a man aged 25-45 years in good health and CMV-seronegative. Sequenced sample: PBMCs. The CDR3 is CASSYQGTEAYEQYF. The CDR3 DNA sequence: TGTGCCAGCAGCTACCAGGGGACGGAAGCCTACGAGCAGTACTTC. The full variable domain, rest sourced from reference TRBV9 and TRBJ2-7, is DSGVTQTPKHLITATGQRVTLRCSPRSGDLSVYWYQQSLDQGLQFLIQYYNGEERAKGNILERFSAQQFPDLHSELNLSSLELGDSALYFCASSYQGTEAYEQYFGPGTRLTVT.